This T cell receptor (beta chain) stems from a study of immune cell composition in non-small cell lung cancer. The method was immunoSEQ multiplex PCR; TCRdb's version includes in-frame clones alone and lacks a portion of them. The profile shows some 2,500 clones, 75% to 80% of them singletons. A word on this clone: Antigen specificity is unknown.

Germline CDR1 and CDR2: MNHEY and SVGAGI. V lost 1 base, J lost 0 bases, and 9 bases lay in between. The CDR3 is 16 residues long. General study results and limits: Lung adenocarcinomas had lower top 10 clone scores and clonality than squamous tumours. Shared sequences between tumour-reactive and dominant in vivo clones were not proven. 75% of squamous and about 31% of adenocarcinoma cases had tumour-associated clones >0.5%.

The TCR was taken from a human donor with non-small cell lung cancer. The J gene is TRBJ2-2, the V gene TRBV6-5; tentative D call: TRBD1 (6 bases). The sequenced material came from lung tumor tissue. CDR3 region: CASSYLGGPNTGELFF. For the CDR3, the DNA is TGTGCCAGCAGTTACTTAGGGGGACCGAACACCGGGGAGCTGTTTTTT.